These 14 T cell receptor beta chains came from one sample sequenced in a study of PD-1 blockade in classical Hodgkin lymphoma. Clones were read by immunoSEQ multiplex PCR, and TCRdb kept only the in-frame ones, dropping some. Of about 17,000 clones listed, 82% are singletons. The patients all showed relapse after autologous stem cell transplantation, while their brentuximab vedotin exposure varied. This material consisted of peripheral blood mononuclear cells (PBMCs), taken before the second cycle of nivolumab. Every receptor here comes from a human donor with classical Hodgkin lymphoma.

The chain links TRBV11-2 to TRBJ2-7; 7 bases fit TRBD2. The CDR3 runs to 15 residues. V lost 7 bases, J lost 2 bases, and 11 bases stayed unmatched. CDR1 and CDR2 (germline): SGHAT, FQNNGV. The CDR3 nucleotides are TGTGCCAGCACCCTCTGGGCTAGCGGAGCCTACGAGCAGTACTTC. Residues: CASTLWASGAYEQYF.

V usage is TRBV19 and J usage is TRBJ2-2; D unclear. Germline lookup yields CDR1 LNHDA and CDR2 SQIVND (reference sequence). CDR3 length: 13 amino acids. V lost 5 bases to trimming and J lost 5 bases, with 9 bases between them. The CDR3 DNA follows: TGTGCCAGTAGTGGCTACATGACCGGGGAGCTGTTTTTT. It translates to CASSGYMTGELFF.

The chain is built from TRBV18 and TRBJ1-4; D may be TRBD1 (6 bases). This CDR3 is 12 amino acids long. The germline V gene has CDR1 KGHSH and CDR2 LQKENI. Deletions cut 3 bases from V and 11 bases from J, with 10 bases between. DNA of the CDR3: TGTGCCAGCTCACCTTCGGGGGCGAAACTGTTTTTT. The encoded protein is CASSPSGAKLFF.

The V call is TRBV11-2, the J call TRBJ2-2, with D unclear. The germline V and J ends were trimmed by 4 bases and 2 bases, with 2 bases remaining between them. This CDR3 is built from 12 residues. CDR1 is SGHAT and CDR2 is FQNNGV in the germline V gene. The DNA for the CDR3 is TGTGCCAGCAGCTCTAACACCGGGGAGCTGTTTTTT. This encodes CASSSNTGELFF. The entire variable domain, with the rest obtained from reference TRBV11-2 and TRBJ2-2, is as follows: EAGVAQSPRYKIIEKRQSVAFWCNPISGHATLYWYQQILGQGPKLLIQFQNNGVVDDSQLPKDRFSAERLKGVDSTLKIQPAKLEDSAVYLCASSSNTGELFFGEGSRLTVL.

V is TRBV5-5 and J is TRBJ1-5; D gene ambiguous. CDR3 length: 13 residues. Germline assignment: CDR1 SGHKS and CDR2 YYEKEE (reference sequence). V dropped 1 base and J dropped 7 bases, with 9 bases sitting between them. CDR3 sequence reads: CASSLLTGQPQHF. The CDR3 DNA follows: TGTGCCAGCAGCTTGTTAACGGGGCAGCCCCAGCATTTT.

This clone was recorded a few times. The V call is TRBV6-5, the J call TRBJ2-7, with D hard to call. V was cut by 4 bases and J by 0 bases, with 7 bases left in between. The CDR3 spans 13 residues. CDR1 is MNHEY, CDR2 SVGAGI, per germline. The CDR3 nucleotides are TGTGCCAGCAGTTCTCCAATCTCCTACGAGCAGTACTTC. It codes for CASSSPISYEQYF.

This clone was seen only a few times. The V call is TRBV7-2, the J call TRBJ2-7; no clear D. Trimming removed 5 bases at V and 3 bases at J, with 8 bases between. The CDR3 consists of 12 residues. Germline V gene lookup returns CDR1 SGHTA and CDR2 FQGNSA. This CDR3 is CASSRVGYEQYF. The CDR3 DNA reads TGTGCCAGCAGCCGGGTCGGCTACGAGCAGTACTTC.

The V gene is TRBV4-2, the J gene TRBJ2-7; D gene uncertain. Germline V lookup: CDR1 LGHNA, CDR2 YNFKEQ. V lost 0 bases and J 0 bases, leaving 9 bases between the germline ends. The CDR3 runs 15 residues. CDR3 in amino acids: CASSQDLGSSYEQYF. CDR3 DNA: TGTGCCAGCAGCCAAGATCTAGGCAGCTCCTACGAGCAGTACTTC.

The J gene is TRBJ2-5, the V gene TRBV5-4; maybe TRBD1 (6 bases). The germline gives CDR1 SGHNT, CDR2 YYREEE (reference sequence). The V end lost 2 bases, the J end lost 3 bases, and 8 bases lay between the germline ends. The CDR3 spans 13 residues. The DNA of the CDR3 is TGTGCCAGCAGCTTTAAGGGGGAAGAGACCCAGTACTTC. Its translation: CASSFKGEETQYF.

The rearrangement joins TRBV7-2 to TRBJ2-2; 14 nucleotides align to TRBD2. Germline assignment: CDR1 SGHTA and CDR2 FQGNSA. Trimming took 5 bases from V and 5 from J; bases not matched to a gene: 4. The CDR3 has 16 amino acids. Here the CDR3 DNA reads TGTGCCAGCAGCCGACGGACTAGCGGGGGGACCGGGGAGCTGTTTTTT. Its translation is CASSRRTSGGTGELFF.

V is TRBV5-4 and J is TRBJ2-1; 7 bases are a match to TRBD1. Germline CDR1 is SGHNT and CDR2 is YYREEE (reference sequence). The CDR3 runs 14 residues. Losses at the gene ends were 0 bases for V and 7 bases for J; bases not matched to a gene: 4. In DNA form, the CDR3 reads TGTGCCAGCAGCTTGGAGGGGGCAGGGAATGAGCAGTTCTTC. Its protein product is CASSLEGAGNEQFF.

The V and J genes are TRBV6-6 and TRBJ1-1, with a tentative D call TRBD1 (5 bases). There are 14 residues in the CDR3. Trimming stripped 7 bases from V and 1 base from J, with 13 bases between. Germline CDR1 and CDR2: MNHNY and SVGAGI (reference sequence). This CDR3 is CASIPRAPNTEAFF. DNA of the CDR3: TGTGCCAGCATCCCCAGGGCCCCGAACACTGAAGCTTTCTTT.

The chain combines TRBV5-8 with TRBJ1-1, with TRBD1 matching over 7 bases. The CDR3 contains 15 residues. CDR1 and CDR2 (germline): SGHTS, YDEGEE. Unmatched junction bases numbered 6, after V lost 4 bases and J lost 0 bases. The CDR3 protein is CASSPRDSLNTEAFF. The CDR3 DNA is TGTGCCAGCAGCCCAAGGGACAGTTTGAACACTGAAGCTTTCTTT.

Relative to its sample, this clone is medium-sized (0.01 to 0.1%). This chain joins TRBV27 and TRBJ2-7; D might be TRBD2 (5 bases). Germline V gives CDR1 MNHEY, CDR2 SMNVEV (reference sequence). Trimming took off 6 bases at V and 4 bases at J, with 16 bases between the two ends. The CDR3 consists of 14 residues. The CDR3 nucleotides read TGTGCCAGCAGGGGTCTTAGTGAGGGATACGAGCAGTACTTC. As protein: CASRGLSEGYEQYF.